Following are 9 T cell receptor beta chains from one sample sequenced in a study of T cell responses to AZD1222 COVID-19 vaccine. Measured with immunoSEQ multiplex PCR; TCRdb has only the in-frame clones, and not every one. In the table there are about 160,000 clones, roughly nine tenths of which are singletons. The sample here was peripheral blood, taken 28 days after the second AZD1222 dose. The receptors derive from an adult who received the AZD1222 COVID-19 vaccine.

This sequence joins TRBV7-9 and TRBJ1-2; D not certain. V was cut by 4 bases and J by 7 bases, with 10 bases left in between. From germline, CDR1 is SEHNR and CDR2 FQNEAQ (reference sequence). CDR3 length: 12 amino acids. The DNA of the CDR3 is TGTGCCAGCAGCTCGACCGGACGTGGCTACACCTTC. Translated: CASSSTGRGYTF.

This clone came up a few times. This chain uses TRBV24-1 with TRBJ2-2; D perhaps matches TRBD1 (5 bases). The CDR3 covers 16 residues. The ends were cut back, 0 bases at V and 1 base at J, with 8 bases in the middle. The germline CDR1 and CDR2 sequences are KGHDR and SFDVKD. Here the CDR3 DNA reads TGTGCCACCAGTGATTTGCGCAGGGTGAACACCGGGGAGCTGTTTTTT. This sequence encodes CATSDLRRVNTGELFF.

This clone was counted only a few times. In nucleotides, the CDR3 is TGTGCCAGCAGTTTGACAGGGAACCCCTACGAGCAGTACTTC. Its protein is CASSLTGNPYEQYF. The J gene is TRBJ2-7, the V gene TRBV6-5, with 7 bases lining up with TRBD1. The CDR3 has 14 amino acids. Trimming took 4 bases from V and 2 from J; bases not matched to a gene: 5. The germline gives CDR1 MNHEY, CDR2 SVGAGI.

The chain joins TRBV4-1 to TRBJ2-2; 12 nucleotides line up with TRBD1. From germline, CDR1 is MGHRA and CDR2 YSYEKL. V shed 1 base and J 6 bases; nucleotides not matched to a gene: 6. The CDR3 consists of 17 residues. The CDR3 nucleotides are TGCGCCAGCAGCCAAGGGTACCGGGACAGGGGGCCCGGGGAGCTGTTTTTT. Its protein product is CASSQGYRDRGPGELFF.

The chain joins TRBV7-2 to TRBJ1-2, with TRBD1 matching 11 bases. Per the germline V gene, CDR1 is SGHTA and CDR2 is FQGNSA. The CDR3 extends over 16 amino acids. Trimming at V came to 2 bases and at J to 7 bases, leaving 9 bases not matched to a gene. CDR3 nucleotides: TGTGCCAGCAGCTTACCCCGGAGGGGACAGGGGGGTGGCTACACCTTC. Translating it yields CASSLPRRGQGGGYTF.

The rearrangement joins TRBV11-2 to TRBJ2-7; TRBD1 matches at 9 bases. The CDR3 covers 15 residues. Germline V gene data show CDR1 as SGHAT and CDR2 as FQNNGV. Unmatched junction bases numbered 15, after V lost 6 bases and J lost 9 bases. The CDR3 sequence: CASRRPGQGSKGQYF. The CDR3 DNA follows: TGTGCCAGCAGACGACCGGGACAGGGATCGAAGGGGCAGTACTTC.

The V gene is TRBV5-4, the J gene TRBJ2-7, with 11 positions matching TRBD2. CDR3 length: 17 amino acids. V was clipped by 3 bases and J by 2 bases; unmatched bases: 10. Per the germline V gene, CDR1 is SGHNT and CDR2 is YYREEE (reference sequence). For the CDR3, the DNA is TGTGCCAGCAGCTCCTGGGGTAATAGCGGGAGGGCCTACGAGCAGTACTTC. Protein: CASSSWGNSGRAYEQYF.

The chain uses TRBV11-3 and TRBJ2-2; D is unclear. Germline V gives CDR1 SGHNT, CDR2 YENEEA. This CDR3 has 16 residues. Trimming took 1 base from V and 0 from J, leaving 9 bases between them. This chain's CDR3 is CASSLGAGTNTGELFF. The CDR3 DNA reads as TGTGCCAGCAGCTTAGGTGCAGGCACGAACACCGGGGAGCTGTTTTTT.

The genes are TRBV19 and TRBJ2-5; 11 nucleotides line up with TRBD1. CDR1 and CDR2 from the germline V gene are LNHDA and SQIVND (reference sequence). V shed 4 bases, J shed 4 bases, and the junction held 17 bases outside the gene matches. The CDR3 runs to 19 residues. In DNA, the CDR3 is TGTGCCAGTAGTACGGACAGGGGGCGCCGGGAAACAGTGAGAGAGACCCAGTACTTC. It yields the protein CASSTDRGRRETVRETQYF.